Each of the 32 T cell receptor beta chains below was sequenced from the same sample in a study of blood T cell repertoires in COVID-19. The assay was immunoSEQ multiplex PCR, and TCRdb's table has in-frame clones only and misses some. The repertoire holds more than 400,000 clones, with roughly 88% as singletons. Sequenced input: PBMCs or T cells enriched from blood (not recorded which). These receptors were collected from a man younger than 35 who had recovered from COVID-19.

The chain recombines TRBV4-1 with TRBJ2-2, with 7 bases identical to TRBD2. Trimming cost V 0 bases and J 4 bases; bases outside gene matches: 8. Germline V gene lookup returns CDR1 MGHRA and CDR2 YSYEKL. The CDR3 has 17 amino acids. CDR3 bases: TGCGCCAGCAGCCAAGAAGGCAAAAGCGGGGTCACCGGGGAGCTGTTTTTT. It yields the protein CASSQEGKSGVTGELFF.

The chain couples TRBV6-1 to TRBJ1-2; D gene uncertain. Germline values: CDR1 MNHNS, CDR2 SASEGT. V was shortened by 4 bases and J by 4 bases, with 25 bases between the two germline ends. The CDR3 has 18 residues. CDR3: CASSAAWRVAGGSYGYTF. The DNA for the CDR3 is TGTGCCAGCAGTGCCGCGTGGAGAGTTGCCGGTGGAAGCTATGGCTACACCTTC.

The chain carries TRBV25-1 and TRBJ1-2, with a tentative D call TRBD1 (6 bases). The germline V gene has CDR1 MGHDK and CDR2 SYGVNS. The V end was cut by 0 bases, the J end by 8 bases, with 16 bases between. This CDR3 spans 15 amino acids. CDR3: CASSEYLGRQGGYTF. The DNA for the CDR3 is TGTGCCAGCAGTGAATATTTGGGAAGGCAGGGGGGCTACACCTTC.

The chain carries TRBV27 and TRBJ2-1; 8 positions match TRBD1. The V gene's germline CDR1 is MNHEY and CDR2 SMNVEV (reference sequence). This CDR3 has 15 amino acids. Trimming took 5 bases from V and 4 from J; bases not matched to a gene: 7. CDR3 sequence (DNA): TGTGCCAGCAGTCAAGGGACAGGTAGTTACAATGAGCAGTTCTTC. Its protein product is CASSQGTGSYNEQFF.

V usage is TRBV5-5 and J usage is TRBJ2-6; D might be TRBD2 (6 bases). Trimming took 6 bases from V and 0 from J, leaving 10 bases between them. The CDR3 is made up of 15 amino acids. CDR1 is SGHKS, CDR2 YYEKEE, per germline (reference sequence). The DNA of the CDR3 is TGTGCCAGCAACCACGGGAGCTCTGGGGCCAACGTCCTGACTTTC. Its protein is CASNHGSSGANVLTF.

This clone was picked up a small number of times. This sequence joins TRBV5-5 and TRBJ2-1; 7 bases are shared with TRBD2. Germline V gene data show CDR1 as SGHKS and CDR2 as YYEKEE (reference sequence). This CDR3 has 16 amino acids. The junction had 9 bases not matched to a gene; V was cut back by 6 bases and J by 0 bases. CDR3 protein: CASILGGGTSYNEQFF. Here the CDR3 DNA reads TGTGCCAGCATATTGGGCGGGGGAACCTCCTACAATGAGCAGTTCTTC.

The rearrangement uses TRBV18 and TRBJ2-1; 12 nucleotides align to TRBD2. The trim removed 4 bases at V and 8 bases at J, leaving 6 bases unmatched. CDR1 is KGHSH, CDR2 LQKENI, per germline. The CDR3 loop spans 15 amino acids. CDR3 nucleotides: TGTGCCAGCTCACTTGGACTAGCGGGAAGGGATGAGCAGTTCTTC. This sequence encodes CASSLGLAGRDEQFF.

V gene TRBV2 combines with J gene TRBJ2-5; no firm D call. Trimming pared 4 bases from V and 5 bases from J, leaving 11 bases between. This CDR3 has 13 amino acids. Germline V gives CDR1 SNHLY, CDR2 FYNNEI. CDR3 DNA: TGTGCCAGCAGTGGTGCAGGATGGGAGACCCAGTACTTC. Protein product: CASSGAGWETQYF. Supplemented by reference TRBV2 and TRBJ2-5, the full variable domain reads EPEVTQTPSHQVTQMGQEVILRCVPISNHLYFYWYRQILGQKVEFLVSFYNNEISEKSEIFDDQFSVERPDGSNFTLKIRSTKLEDSAMYFCASSGAGWETQYFGPGTRLLVL.

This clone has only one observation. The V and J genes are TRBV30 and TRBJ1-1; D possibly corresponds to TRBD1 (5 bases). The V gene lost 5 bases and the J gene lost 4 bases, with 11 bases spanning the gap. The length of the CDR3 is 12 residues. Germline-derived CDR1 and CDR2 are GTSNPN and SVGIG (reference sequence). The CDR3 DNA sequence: TGTGCCTGGGGGGCAGGGCCCACTGAAGCTTTCTTT. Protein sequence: CAWGAGPTEAFF.

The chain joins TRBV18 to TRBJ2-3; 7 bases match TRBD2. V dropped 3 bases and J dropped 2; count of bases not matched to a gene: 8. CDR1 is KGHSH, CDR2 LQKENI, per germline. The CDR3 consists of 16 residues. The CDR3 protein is CASSPPSGGFTDTQYF. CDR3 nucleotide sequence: TGTGCCAGCTCACCCCCTTCGGGGGGTTTCACAGATACGCAGTATTTT. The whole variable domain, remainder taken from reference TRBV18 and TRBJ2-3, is NAGVMQNPRHLVRRRGQEARLRCSPMKGHSHVYWYRQLPEEGLKFMVYLQKENIIDESGMPKERFSAEFPKEGPSILRIQQVVRGDSAAYFCASSPPSGGFTDTQYFGPGTRLTVL.

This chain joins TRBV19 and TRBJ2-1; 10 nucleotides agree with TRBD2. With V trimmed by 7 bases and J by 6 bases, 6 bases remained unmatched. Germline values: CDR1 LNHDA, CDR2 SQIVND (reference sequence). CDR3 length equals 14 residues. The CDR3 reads CASTSGTSVNEQFF. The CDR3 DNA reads TGTGCCAGTACTTCCGGGACTAGCGTCAATGAGCAGTTCTTC.

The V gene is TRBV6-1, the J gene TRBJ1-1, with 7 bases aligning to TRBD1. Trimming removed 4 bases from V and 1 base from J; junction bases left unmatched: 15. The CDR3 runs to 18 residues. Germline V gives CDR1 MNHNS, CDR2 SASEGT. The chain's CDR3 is CASSGHLSGDRENTEAFF. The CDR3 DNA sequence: TGTGCCAGCAGTGGACACCTCTCCGGAGACAGGGAGAACACTGAAGCTTTCTTT.

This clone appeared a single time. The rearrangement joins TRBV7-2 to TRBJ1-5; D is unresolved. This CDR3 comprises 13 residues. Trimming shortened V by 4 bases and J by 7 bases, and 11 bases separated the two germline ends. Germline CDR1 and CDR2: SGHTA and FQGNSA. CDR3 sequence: CASSSGREQPQHF. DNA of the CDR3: TGTGCCAGCAGCTCCGGCCGGGAGCAGCCCCAGCATTTT.

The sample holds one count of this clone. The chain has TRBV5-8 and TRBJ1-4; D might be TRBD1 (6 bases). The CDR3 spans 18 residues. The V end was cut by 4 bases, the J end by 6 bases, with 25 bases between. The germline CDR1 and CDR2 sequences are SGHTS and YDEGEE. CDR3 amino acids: CASSHPKDSPGLYEKLFF. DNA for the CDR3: TGTGCCAGCAGCCATCCGAAGGACAGTCCGGGCCTTTATGAAAAACTGTTTTTT.

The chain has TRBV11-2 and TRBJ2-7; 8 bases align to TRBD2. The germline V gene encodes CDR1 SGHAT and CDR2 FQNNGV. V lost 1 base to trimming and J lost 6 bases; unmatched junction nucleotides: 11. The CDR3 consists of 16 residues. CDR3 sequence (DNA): TGTGCCAGCAGCTTAGCGGAGAGCGGGAGAGGCTCCGAGCAGTACTTC. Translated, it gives CASSLAESGRGSEQYF. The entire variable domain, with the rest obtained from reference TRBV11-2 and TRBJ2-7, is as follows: EAGVAQSPRYKIIEKRQSVAFWCNPISGHATLYWYQQILGQGPKLLIQFQNNGVVDDSQLPKDRFSAERLKGVDSTLKIQPAKLEDSAVYLCASSLAESGRGSEQYFGPGTRLTVT.

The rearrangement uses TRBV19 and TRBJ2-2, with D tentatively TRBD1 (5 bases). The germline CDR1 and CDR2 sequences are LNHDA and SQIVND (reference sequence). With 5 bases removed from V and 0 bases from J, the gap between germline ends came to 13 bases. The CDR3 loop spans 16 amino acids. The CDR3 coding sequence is TGTGCCAGTAGTTCAGGGCCAGGGACGAACACCGGGGAGCTGTTTTTT. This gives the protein CASSSGPGTNTGELFF.

The CDR3: CASRMGAGEQFF. DNA of the CDR3: TGTGCCAGCAGAATGGGGGCTGGTGAGCAGTTCTTC. The gene calls are TRBV6-5 and TRBJ2-1, with a possible D match to TRBD1 (6 bases). Trimming removed 6 bases at V and 9 bases at J, with 12 bases between. The CDR3 covers 12 residues. CDR1 is MNHEY and CDR2 is SVGAGI in the germline V gene.

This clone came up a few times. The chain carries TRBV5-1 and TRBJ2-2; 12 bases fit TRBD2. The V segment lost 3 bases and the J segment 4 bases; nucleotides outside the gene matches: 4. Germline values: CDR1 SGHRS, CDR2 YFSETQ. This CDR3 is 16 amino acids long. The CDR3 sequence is CASSSTSGSITGELFF. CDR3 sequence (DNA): TGCGCCAGCAGCTCGACTAGCGGGAGCATCACCGGGGAGCTGTTTTTT.

The CDR3: CASSPYPETGALNTEAFF. CDR3 in DNA: TGTGCCAGCAGTCCCTACCCGGAGACAGGGGCCTTGAACACTGAAGCTTTCTTT. The V gene is TRBV28, the J gene TRBJ1-1, with 8 bases that match TRBD1. Germline assignment: CDR1 MDHEN and CDR2 SYDVKM. Germline trimming cut 5 bases from V and 0 bases from J; bases unmatched to any gene: 14. This CDR3 has 18 residues.

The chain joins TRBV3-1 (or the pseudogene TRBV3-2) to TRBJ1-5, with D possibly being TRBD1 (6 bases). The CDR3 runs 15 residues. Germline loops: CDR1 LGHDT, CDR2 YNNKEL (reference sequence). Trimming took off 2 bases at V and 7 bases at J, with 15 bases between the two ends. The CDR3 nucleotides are TGTGCCAGCAGCCAAAGCCGACAGGACAGCCAGCCCCAGCATTTT. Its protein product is CASSQSRQDSQPQHF.

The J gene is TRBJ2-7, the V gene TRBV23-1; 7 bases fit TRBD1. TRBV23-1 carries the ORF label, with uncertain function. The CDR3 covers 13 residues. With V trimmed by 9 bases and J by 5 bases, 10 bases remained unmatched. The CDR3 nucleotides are TGCGCCAGAGGGGGCGCCGGGGTGAACGAGCAGTACTTC. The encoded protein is CARGGAGVNEQYF.

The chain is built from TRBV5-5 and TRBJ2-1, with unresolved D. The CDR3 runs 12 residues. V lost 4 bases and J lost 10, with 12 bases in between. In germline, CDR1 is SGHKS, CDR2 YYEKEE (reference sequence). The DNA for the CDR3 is TGTGCCAGCAGCCGGGTGTTCGACGAGCAGTTCTTC. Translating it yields CASSRVFDEQFF.

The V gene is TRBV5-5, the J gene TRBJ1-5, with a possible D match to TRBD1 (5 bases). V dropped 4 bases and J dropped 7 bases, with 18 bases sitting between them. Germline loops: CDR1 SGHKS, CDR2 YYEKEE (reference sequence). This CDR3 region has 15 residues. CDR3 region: CASSPTAGEGQPQHF. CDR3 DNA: TGTGCCAGCAGCCCCACGGCGGGGGAGGGACAGCCCCAGCATTTT.

CDR3 loop: CATKRGQGVEKLFF. CDR3 sequence (DNA): TGCGCCACCAAGAGGGGACAGGGAGTTGAAAAACTGTTTTTT. This chain connects TRBV5-1 to TRBJ1-4; TRBD1 matches 9 bases. CDR1 SGHRS and CDR2 YFSETQ come from the germline V gene. The CDR3 covers 14 residues. V trimming: 9 bases; J trimming: 7 bases; junction bases outside the gene matches: 10. The variable domain in full, completed from reference TRBV5-1 and TRBJ1-4, reads KAGVTQTPRYLIKTRGQQVTLSCSPISGHRSVSWYQQTPGQGLQFLFEYFSETQRNKGNFPGRFSGRQFSNSRSEMNVSTLELGDSALYLCATKRGQGVEKLFFGSGTQLSVL.

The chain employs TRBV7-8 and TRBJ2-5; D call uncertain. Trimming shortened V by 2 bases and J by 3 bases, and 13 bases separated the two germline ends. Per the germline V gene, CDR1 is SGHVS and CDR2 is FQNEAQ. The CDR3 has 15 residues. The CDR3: CASSLMSQHKETQYF. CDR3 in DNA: TGTGCCAGCAGCTTAATGTCACAGCATAAAGAGACCCAGTACTTC.

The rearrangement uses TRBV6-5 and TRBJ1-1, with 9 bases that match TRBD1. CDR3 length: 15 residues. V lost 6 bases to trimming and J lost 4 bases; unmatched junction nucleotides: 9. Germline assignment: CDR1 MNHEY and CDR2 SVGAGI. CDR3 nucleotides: TGTGCCAGCAGAGCCGGGACAGGGCCGGGCACTGAAGCTTTCTTT. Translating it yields CASRAGTGPGTEAFF.

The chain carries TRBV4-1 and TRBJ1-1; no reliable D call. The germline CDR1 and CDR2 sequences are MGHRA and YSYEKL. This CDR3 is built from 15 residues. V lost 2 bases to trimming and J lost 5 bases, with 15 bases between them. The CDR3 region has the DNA TGCGCCAGCAGCCAACCGACGAAGGGAGTTACTGAAGCTTTCTTT. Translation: CASSQPTKGVTEAFF.

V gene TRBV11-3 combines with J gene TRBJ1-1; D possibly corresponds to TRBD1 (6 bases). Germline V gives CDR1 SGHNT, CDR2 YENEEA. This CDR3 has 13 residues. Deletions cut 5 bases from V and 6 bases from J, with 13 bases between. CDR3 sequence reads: CASSEQGRPEAFF. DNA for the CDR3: TGTGCCAGCAGCGAACAGGGTAGGCCTGAAGCTTTCTTT.

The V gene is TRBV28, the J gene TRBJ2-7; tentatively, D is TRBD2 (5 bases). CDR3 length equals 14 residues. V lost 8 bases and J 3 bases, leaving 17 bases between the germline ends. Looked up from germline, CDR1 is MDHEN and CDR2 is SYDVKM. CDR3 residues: CASLEVGLNYEQYF. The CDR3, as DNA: TGTGCCAGCCTGGAGGTAGGGCTGAACTACGAGCAGTACTTC.

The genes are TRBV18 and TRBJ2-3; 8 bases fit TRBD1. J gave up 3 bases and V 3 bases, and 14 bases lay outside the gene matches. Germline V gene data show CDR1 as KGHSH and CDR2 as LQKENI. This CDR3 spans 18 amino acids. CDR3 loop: CASSPNFREQGATDTQYF. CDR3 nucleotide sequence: TGTGCCAGCTCACCTAACTTTAGGGAGCAGGGGGCAACAGATACGCAGTATTTT.

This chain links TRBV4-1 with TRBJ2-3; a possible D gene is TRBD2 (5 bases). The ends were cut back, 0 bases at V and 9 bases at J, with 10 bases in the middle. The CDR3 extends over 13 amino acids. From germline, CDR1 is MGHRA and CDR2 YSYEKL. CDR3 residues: CASSQDLARTQYF. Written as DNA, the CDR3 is TGCGCCAGCAGCCAAGATTTAGCGAGGACGCAGTATTTT.

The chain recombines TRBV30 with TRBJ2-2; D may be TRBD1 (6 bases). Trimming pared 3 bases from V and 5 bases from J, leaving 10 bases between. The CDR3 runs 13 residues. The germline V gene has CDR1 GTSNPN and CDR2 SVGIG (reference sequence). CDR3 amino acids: CAWRWQGTGELFF. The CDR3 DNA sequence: TGTGCCTGGAGATGGCAGGGGACCGGGGAGCTGTTTTTT. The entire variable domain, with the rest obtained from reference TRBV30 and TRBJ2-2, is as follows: SQTIHQWPATLVQPVGSPLSLECTVEGTSNPNLYWYRQAAGRGLQLLFYSVGIGQISSEVPQNLSASRPQDRQFILSSKKLLLSDSGFYLCAWRWQGTGELFFGEGSRLTVL.